This TCR beta chain appears in the sequencing data of a study of early T cells in non-severe SARS-CoV-2 infection. Study background: Chains from this unsorted whole-blood bulk RNA could not be paired.

Looked up from germline, CDR1 is SGHVS and CDR2 is FQNEAQ. The CDR3 covers 17 residues. Trimming cost V 2 bases and J 0 bases, with 14 bases left between them. This clonotype came up many times. Unique molecular identifiers (one per individual cDNA molecule) were attached. MiXCR, applied by TCRdb to the 5' RACE reads, yields one record per CDR3 protein. The repertoire holds roughly 29,000 distinct CDR3 sequences, about 5.8% seen once, with roughly a quarter in the top ten. Sequencing was done on a sample of whole blood. This receptor was identified in an adult who was a healthcare worker with PCR-confirmed SARS-CoV-2 infection or an uninfected control (not recorded which). The chain uses TRBV7-8 and TRBJ2-1; D unresolved. CDR3 residues: CASSLSGAGSSYNEQFF. CDR3 sequence (DNA): TGTGCCAGCAGCTTATCGGGCGCAGGAAGCTCCTACAATGAGCAGTTCTTC.